This T cell receptor beta chain was found in a study of cytomegalovirus exposure and HLA in healthy donors. Germline V gives CDR1 MGHRA, CDR2 YSYEKL. This CDR3 has 15 amino acids. The V end was cut by 0 bases, the J end by 3 bases, with 8 bases between. Whole-study findings and limits: Reports state that TCR beta sequences accurately predicted most subjects' HLA-A and HLA-B alleles. Among the CMV-associated chains, three were confirmed in vitro as specific for CMV antigens.

This clone was seen a handful of times. The antigen remains unidentified. At collection, donors were nominally healthy, but unrecorded immune exposures were probable. It was with 60 Vbeta and 13 Jbeta primers that the PCR ran. Sequencing was performed with immunoSEQ multiplex PCR; in TCRdb, only in-frame clones are kept and a portion is missing. The table shows some 150,000 clones, with around three fifths occurring only once. This clonotype was sampled from a woman aged 40 to 50 in good health and CMV-seronegative. Sequencing was performed on PBMCs. The V and J genes are TRBV4-1 and TRBJ1-4; D not certain. CDR3 coding DNA: TGCGCCAGCAGCCAAGAGGGCAGCCCTAATGAAAAACTGTTTTTT. The encoded protein is CASSQEGSPNEKLFF.